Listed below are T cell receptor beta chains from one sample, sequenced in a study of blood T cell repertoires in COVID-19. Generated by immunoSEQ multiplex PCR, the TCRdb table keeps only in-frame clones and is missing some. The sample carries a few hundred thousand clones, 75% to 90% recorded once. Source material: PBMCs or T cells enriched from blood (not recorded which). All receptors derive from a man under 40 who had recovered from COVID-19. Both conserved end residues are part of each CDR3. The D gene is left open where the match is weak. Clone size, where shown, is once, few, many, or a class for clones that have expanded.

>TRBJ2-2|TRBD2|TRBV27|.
TGTGCCAGCAGTTTATGGGGACTAGCGGGTACCGGGGAGCTGTTTTTT
CASSLWGLAGTGELFF
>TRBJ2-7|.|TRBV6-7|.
TGTGCCAGCATGGCGGTCTACGAGCAGTACTTC
CASMAVYEQYF
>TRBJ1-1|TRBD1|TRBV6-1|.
TGTGCCAGCAGTGACCTACAGGGGGGGTCTTCGTACACTGAAGCTTTCTTT
CASSDLQGGSSYTEAFF
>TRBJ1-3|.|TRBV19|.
TGTGCCAGTAGTCCTTTGGTTTCAGGTGACTCTGGAAACACCATATATTTT
CASSPLVSGDSGNTIYF
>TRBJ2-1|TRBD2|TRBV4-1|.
TGCGCCAGCAGCCACCCCCCACCGGGAGGGCGGTACAATGAGCAGTTCTTC
CASSHPPPGGRYNEQFF
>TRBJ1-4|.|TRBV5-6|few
TGTGCCAGCAGCCCCGGGCGGGGAGCACTGGAAAAACTGTTTTTT
CASSPGRGALEKLFF
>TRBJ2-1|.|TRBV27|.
TGTGCCAGCACTAACAACGTCGCTAGCAATGAGCAGTTCTTC
CASTNNVASNEQFF
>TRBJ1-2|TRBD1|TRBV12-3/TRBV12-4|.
TGTGCCAGCAGTGGGACAGGTTATTATGGCTACACCTTC
CASSGTGYYGYTF
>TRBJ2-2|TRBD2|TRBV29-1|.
TGCAGCCCTGGGGCGGGAGGGCCCACCGGGGAGCTGTTTTTT
CSPGAGGPTGELFF
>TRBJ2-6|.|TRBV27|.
TGTGCCAGCAGCCTTAGGGCCACGGGATCCGGAGCTGGGGCCAACGTCCTGACTTTC
CASSLRATGSGAGANVLTF
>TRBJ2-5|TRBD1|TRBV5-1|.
TGCGCCAGCAGCTTGCGGACAGGGCAAGAGACCCAGTACTTC
CASSLRTGQETQYF
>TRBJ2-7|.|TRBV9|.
TGTGCCAGCAGCGTAGCTTGGAGCCCCTCCTACGAGCAGTACTTC
CASSVAWSPSYEQYF
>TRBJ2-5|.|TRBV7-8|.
TGTGCCAGCAGCCCCGGGAGACAAGAGACCCAGTACTTC
CASSPGRQETQYF
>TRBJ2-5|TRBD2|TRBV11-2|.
TGTGCCAGCAGCCCCCGGGTTAGCGGGATCGGAGAGACCCAGTACTTC
CASSPRVSGIGETQYF
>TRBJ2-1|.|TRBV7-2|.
TGTGCCAGCAGCTGGACTTCTTCCAATGAGCAGTTCTTC
CASSWTSSNEQFF
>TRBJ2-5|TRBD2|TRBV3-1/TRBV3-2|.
TGTGCCAGCAGCCAAGATTTGACGGGAGGCCAAGAGACCCAGTACTTC
CASSQDLTGGQETQYF
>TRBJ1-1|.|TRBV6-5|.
TGTGCCAGCAGTTACGAGGCAGGGTCGGGCACTGAAGCTTTCTTT
CASSYEAGSGTEAFF
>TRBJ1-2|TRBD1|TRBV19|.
TGTGCCAGTAGTATGAGACAGGGGTATGGCTACACCTTC
CASSMRQGYGYTF
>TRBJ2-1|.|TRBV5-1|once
TGCGCCAGCAGCTTCAACAGGGGGGGCTACAATGAGCAGTTCTTC
CASSFNRGGYNEQFF
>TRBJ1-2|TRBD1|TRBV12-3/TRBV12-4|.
TGTGCCAGCAGTTTAGCGCTAGACAGGGTGGAAACCTTC
CASSLALDRVETF
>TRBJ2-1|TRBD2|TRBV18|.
TGTGCCAGCTCACCGAGAAGGGACTATCAATTCTTC
CASSPRRDYQFF
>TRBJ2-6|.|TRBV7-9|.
TGTGCCAGCACTGTATACAGCTCTGGGGCCAACGTCCTGACTTTC
CASTVYSSGANVLTF
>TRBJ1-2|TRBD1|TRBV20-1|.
TGCAGTGCTCGACAGGGGTCCGGCTACACCTTC
CSARQGSGYTF
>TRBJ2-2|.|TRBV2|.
TGTGCCAGCACGGCGGGGTACACCGGGGAGCTGTTTTTT
CASTAGYTGELFF
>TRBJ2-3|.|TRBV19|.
TGTGCCAGTAGTATCACGCTAGCGCGATACTCAGGTACGCAGTATTTT
CASSITLARYSGTQYF
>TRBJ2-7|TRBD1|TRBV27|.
TGTGCCAGCAGTCGGACAGGGCTGAGCAACGAGCAGTACTTC
CASSRTGLSNEQYF
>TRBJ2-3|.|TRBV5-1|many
TGCGCCAGCAGCTTGGCGGGGGGACATGATACGCAGTATTTT
CASSLAGGHDTQYF
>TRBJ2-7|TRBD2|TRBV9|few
TGTGCCAGCAGCGTAGGAGGGACTAGCGGGAGCTACGAGCAGTACTTC
CASSVGGTSGSYEQYF
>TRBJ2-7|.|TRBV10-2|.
TGCGCCAGCAGGGAGACGGGTTCCTACGAGCAGTACTTC
CASRETGSYEQYF
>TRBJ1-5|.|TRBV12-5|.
TGTGCTAGTGGTTTGGTACCAGAGAACGGACTTAATCAGCCCCAGCATTTT
CASGLVPENGLNQPQHF
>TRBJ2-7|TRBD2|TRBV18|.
TGTGCCAGCTCACCCAACCCCGGACTAGCGGGTAGCTCCTACGAGCAGTACTTC
CASSPNPGLAGSSYEQYF
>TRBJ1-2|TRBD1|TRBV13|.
TGTGCCAGCAGCGGACAGGGTAACTATGGCTACACCTTC
CASSGQGNYGYTF
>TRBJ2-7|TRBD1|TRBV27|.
TGTGCCAGCAGTTTAAGGGGACAGTCCTACGAGCAGTACTTC
CASSLRGQSYEQYF
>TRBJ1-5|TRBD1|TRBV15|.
TGTGCCACCAGCAGAGATCTAAGAGACAGGGCGTTGAATCAGCCCCAGCATTTT
CATSRDLRDRALNQPQHF
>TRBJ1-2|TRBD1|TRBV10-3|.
TGTGCCATCAGTGAGAGACAGGGGGAGAACTATGGCTACACCTTC
CAISERQGENYGYTF
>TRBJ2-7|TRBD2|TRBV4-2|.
TGTGCCAGCAGCCAAGACAGGGCTAGCGGGAGCAGGGGAGGCTACGAGCAGTACTTC
CASSQDRASGSRGGYEQYF
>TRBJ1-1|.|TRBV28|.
TGTGCCATCGGGGCAGGGAGGGACACTGAAGCTTTCTTT
CAIGAGRDTEAFF
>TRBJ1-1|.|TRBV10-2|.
TGCGCCAGCAGGTACCAAGGGGCGAACACTGAAGCTTTCTTT
CASRYQGANTEAFF
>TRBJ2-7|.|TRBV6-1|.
TGTGCCAGCAGTGAATACAGTCCCAGCTCCTACGAGCAGTACTTC
CASSEYSPSSYEQYF
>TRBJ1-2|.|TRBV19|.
TGTGCCAGTAGTAATCAGGTTTTGGGTGGCTACACCTTC
CASSNQVLGGYTF
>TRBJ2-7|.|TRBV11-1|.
TGTGCCAGCAGCTTAGCGCGGGATGGCGAGCAGTACTTC
CASSLARDGEQYF
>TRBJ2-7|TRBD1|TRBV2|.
TGTGCCAGCAGTGATTGGGACAGGGGGCACTACGAGCAGTACTTC
CASSDWDRGHYEQYF
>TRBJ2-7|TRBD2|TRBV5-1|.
TGCGCCAGCAGCTTGGGATCCGGGACTAGCGGGACATACGAGCAGTACTTC
CASSLGSGTSGTYEQYF
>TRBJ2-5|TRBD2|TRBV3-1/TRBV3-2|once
TGTGCCAGCAGCCAAACCCGGACTAGAAAAGAGACCCAGTACTTC
CASSQTRTRKETQYF
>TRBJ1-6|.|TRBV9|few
TGTGCCAGCAGCTCGAGCACGTTTGTTTCACCCCTCCACTTT
CASSSSTFVSPLHF
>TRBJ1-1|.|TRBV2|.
TGTGCCAGCAGTGGACAGGAAGAAACTGAAGCTTTCTTT
CASSGQEETEAFF
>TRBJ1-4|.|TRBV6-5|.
TGTGCCAGCACTGCATTAGGAGGGGATGAAAAACTGTTTTTT
CASTALGGDEKLFF
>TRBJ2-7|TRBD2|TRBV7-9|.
TGTGCCAGCAGCGCCAGCGGGAGTAACGACGAGCAGTACTTC
CASSASGSNDEQYF
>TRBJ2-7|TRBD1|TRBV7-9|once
TGTGCCAGCAGCCACCGGACAGGGAAGGGCTCCTACGAGCAGTACTTC
CASSHRTGKGSYEQYF
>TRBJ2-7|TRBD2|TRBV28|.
TGTGCCAGCAGCTTGGGACTAGCGGGAGGGCCGGTCGCTCGTGAGCAGTACTTC
CASSLGLAGGPVAREQYF
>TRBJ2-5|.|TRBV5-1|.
TGCGCCAGCAGCTCGGACATCCTTCCACCACAGACCCAGTACTTC
CASSSDILPPQTQYF
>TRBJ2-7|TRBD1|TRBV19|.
TGTGCCAGTAGTCCGGCAGGGGGTGGCGAGCAGTACTTC
CASSPAGGGEQYF
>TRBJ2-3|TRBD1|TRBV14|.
TGTGCCAGCAGCCAAGATTTGAGGGGGCGGGGCACAGATACGCAGTATTTT
CASSQDLRGRGTDTQYF
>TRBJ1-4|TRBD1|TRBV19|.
TGTGCCAGCAAGACAGAGGGGGCGCCTAATGAAAAACTGTTTTTT
CASKTEGAPNEKLFF
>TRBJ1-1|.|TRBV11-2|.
TGTGCCAGCAGCTTAGGCCCGTTATTCGGGGAGGCTTTCTTT
CASSLGPLFGEAFF